One sample yielded the 32 T cell receptor beta chains listed below, sequenced in a study of radiotherapy plus CTLA-4 blockade in lung cancer. The assay was immunoSEQ multiplex PCR, and TCRdb's table has in-frame clones only and misses some. The sample comprises about 88,000 clones, around 72% of which are singletons, and about 14% rests with the top ten. Sequenced material: peripheral blood, taken from a patient treated with radiotherapy plus ipilimumab. The source of these receptors is a human donor with non-small cell lung cancer that progressed on radiotherapy plus ipilimumab.

V usage is TRBV28 and J usage is TRBJ2-1, with 12 bases that match TRBD2. This CDR3 contains 13 residues. Germline loops: CDR1 MDHEN, CDR2 SYDVKM. V trimming: 2 bases; J trimming: 10 bases; junction bases outside the gene matches: 0. The CDR3 is CASSLGTSGEQFF. CDR3 DNA sequence: TGTGCCAGCAGTTTAGGGACTAGCGGGGAGCAGTTCTTC.

This sequence joins TRBV18 and TRBJ1-1; possible D gene TRBD1, 5 bases. With 2 bases removed from V and 5 bases from J, the gap between germline ends came to 12 bases. CDR1 is KGHSH and CDR2 is LQKENI in the germline V gene. The CDR3 is made up of 14 amino acids. CDR3 in amino acids: CASSPWEGRTEAFF. The CDR3 DNA is TGTGCCAGCTCACCATGGGAGGGGAGGACTGAAGCTTTCTTT.

The chain links TRBV5-1 to TRBJ2-3; TRBD2 is a possible D gene (6 bases). The V end lost 2 bases, the J end lost 0 bases, and 13 bases lay between the germline ends. The CDR3 runs to 16 residues. Germline V gene data show CDR1 as SGHRS and CDR2 as YFSETQ. DNA of the CDR3: TGCGCCAGCAGCTTTTGGCAGGCGGGAAGCACAGATACGCAGTATTTT. It is translated as CASSFWQAGSTDTQYF.

This clone appeared a single time. This chain links TRBV14 with TRBJ2-3, with 10 bases aligning to TRBD2. Germline V gene sequence: CDR1 SGHDN, CDR2 FVKESK. The V and J ends lost 3 bases and 3 bases, in that order; junction bases with no gene match: 3. CDR3 length equals 15 residues. The CDR3 region has the DNA TGTGCCAGCAGCCAGCCTAGCGGGAGAACAGATACGCAGTATTTT. Residues: CASSQPSGRTDTQYF.

The chain uses TRBV4-1 and TRBJ1-1, with TRBD1 identical over 9 bases. CDR1 and CDR2 (germline): MGHRA, YSYEKL. The CDR3 sequence is 14 residues long. Trimming removed 7 bases from V and 2 bases from J; junction bases left unmatched: 5. The CDR3 bases are TGCGCCAGCATAGGACAGGGGTTTAACACTGAAGCTTTCTTT. Protein sequence: CASIGQGFNTEAFF.

This chain connects TRBV28 to TRBJ2-7, with D hard to call. V was clipped by 6 bases and J by 0 bases, with 9 bases between them. The CDR3 has 13 residues. Per germline, CDR1 MDHEN and CDR2 SYDVKM. CDR3 coding DNA: TGTGCCAGCAGGGCAGTGAGCTCCTACGAGCAGTACTTC. This translates into CASRAVSSYEQYF.

The V gene is TRBV4-1, the J gene TRBJ2-7; D is ambiguous. The length of the CDR3 is 13 residues. The V gene lost 0 bases and the J gene lost 7 bases, with 10 bases spanning the gap. CDR1 is MGHRA and CDR2 is YSYEKL in the germline V gene. The CDR3 DNA reads TGCGCCAGCAGCCAAGATCGGCGGCGGGAGCAGTACTTC. Translated, it gives CASSQDRRREQYF.

The count of this clone is one. The chain has TRBV14 and TRBJ1-6; unclear D gene. The CDR3 is made up of 14 amino acids. Germline lookup yields CDR1 SGHDN and CDR2 FVKESK. V lost 0 bases to trimming and J lost 9 bases, with 9 bases between them. Here the CDR3 DNA reads TGTGCCAGCAGCCAAGAAGGGTGGGGTTCACCCCTCCACTTT. Its protein product is CASSQEGWGSPLHF.

CDR3 DNA sequence: TGTGCCAGCAGTTATTCTAGGACACGTTACTATGGCTACACCTTC. Its translation: CASSYSRTRYYGYTF. The V and J genes are TRBV6-5 and TRBJ1-2, with TRBD1 as a possible D gene (5 bases). Trimming shortened V by 3 bases and J by 3 bases, and 14 bases separated the two germline ends. The germline gives CDR1 MNHEY, CDR2 SVGAGI. The CDR3 runs 15 residues.

A few counts support this clone. The chain employs TRBV5-1 and TRBJ2-5; 8 bases align to TRBD1. Germline V gene sequence: CDR1 SGHRS, CDR2 YFSETQ. This CDR3 spans 15 amino acids. V was clipped by 2 bases and J by 2 bases; unmatched bases: 5. CDR3: CASSFSNRGQETQYF. The CDR3 DNA reads as TGCGCCAGCAGCTTCTCCAACAGGGGGCAAGAGACCCAGTACTTC.

In this sample, this clone turned up once. J is TRBJ2-1 and V is TRBV15, with TRBD2 as a possible D gene (7 bases). The germline V gene encodes CDR1 LNHNV and CDR2 YYDKDF (reference sequence). V lost 3 bases, J lost 6 bases, and 15 bases lay in between. This CDR3 is built from 15 residues. The CDR3 nucleotides read TGTGCCACCAGCAGTGGCGGGGGCACTATCAATGAGCAGTTCTTC. Residues: CATSSGGGTINEQFF.

The chain recombines TRBV4-1 with TRBJ1-3; D possibly corresponds to TRBD1 (6 bases). The CDR3 is made up of 17 amino acids. CDR1 is MGHRA, CDR2 YSYEKL, per germline. Trimming left V 0 bases short and J 0 bases short, with 12 bases between. The CDR3 DNA sequence: TGCGCCAGCAGCCAAGATCTCTTAGGGGGCTCTGGAAACACCATATATTTT. This codes for CASSQDLLGGSGNTIYF.

This rearrangement joins TRBV28 to TRBJ2-5; a possible D gene is TRBD1 (5 bases). V was pared by 2 bases and J by 2 bases, with 12 bases between. The CDR3 covers 15 residues. The germline CDR1 and CDR2 sequences are MDHEN and SYDVKM. CDR3 in DNA: TGTGCCAGCAGTTTAATACAGGAGACGCAAGAGACCCAGTACTTC. This gives the protein CASSLIQETQETQYF.

The genes are TRBV7-2 and TRBJ1-3; D may be TRBD1 (6 bases). With 7 bases removed from V and 2 bases from J, the gap between germline ends came to 15 bases. The CDR3 loop spans 15 amino acids. Germline lookup yields CDR1 SGHTA and CDR2 FQGNSA. The CDR3 loop reads CASTLQSGAGNTIYF. The CDR3, as DNA: TGTGCCAGCACCCTACAGTCAGGGGCTGGAAACACCATATATTTT.

The rearrangement uses TRBV7-3 and TRBJ2-2; unclear D gene. V gave up 5 bases and J gave up 7 bases, with 11 bases separating them. Germline CDR1 and CDR2: SGHTA and FQGTGA. The CDR3 spans 13 residues. This chain's CDR3 is CASSRGPVGELFF. The CDR3 nucleotides read TGTGCCAGCAGCCGCGGACCCGTCGGGGAGCTGTTTTTT.

V is TRBV4-1 and J is TRBJ2-5; 8 nucleotides agree with TRBD1. The CDR3 covers 16 residues. Trimming removed 3 bases from V and 2 bases from J; junction bases left unmatched: 8. Germline assignment: CDR1 MGHRA and CDR2 YSYEKL. CDR3 sequence: CASSHLGTGHQETQYF. DNA for the CDR3: TGCGCCAGCAGCCATTTAGGGACAGGCCATCAAGAGACCCAGTACTTC.

The genes are TRBV11-2 and TRBJ2-7; D gene uncertain. This CDR3 is 16 amino acids long. V lost 2 bases and J 0 bases, leaving 14 bases between the germline ends. Germline V gene sequence: CDR1 SGHAT, CDR2 FQNNGV. CDR3 bases: TGTGCCAGCAGCTTACTAGGCACTGCTGGCTCCTACGAGCAGTACTTC. Protein sequence: CASSLLGTAGSYEQYF.

The V call is TRBV2, the J call TRBJ2-2; 9 bases fit TRBD1. V shed 7 bases and J 5 bases; nucleotides not matched to a gene: 8. The CDR3 contains 15 residues. Germline V CDR1 and CDR2: SNHLY, FYNNEI. The CDR3 reads CASTLGTGKTGELFF. DNA for the CDR3: TGTGCCAGCACCCTTGGGACAGGGAAAACCGGGGAGCTGTTTTTT. The full variable domain, in which reference TRBV2 and TRBJ2-2 provide the parts outside the CDR3, is EPEVTQTPSHQVTQMGQEVILRCVPISNHLYFYWYRQILGQKVEFLVSFYNNEISEKSEIFDDQFSVERPDGSNFTLKIRSTKLEDSAMYFCASTLGTGKTGELFFGEGSRLTVL.

The table lists this clone with a few counts. This rearrangement joins TRBV19 to TRBJ1-2, with D possibly being TRBD1 (5 bases). Trimming stripped 3 bases from V and 2 bases from J, with 16 bases between. The CDR3 totals 16 residues. Germline loops: CDR1 LNHDA, CDR2 SQIVND (reference sequence). The CDR3 sequence is CASSIGYSGPNYGYTF. CDR3 coding DNA: TGTGCCAGTAGTATTGGGTACTCGGGGCCCAACTATGGCTACACCTTC.

The chain uses TRBV5-1 and TRBJ2-1; D could derive from TRBD1 or TRBD2 (6 bases each). The CDR3 contains 15 residues. The V gene's germline CDR1 is SGHRS and CDR2 YFSETQ. V lost 1 base and J 3 bases, leaving 11 bases between the germline ends. The CDR3 sequence: CASSLSRDNYNEQFF. Here the CDR3 DNA reads TGCGCCAGCAGCTTGTCGCGGGACAACTACAATGAGCAGTTCTTC.

CDR3 region: CASSELFSRERSTDTQYF. The CDR3, as DNA: TGTGCCAGCAGTGAATTATTTTCGAGGGAGAGGAGCACAGATACGCAGTATTTT. The gene calls are TRBV6-1 and TRBJ2-3; TRBD2 is a possible D gene (5 bases). Trimming removed 2 bases at V and 0 bases at J, with 18 bases between. This CDR3 is 18 amino acids long. Germline CDR1 MNHNS, CDR2 SASEGT.

The CDR3 is CASTERTGELFF. The CDR3 bases are TGTGCCAGCACCGAAAGGACCGGGGAGCTGTTTTTT. This chain connects TRBV2 to TRBJ2-2; D ambiguous. V was shortened by 7 bases and J by 5 bases, with 8 bases between the two germline ends. From germline, CDR1 is SNHLY and CDR2 FYNNEI. CDR3 length equals 12 residues.

The chain couples TRBV9 to TRBJ1-4; D is unclear. The CDR3 extends over 15 amino acids. Germline V gene sequence: CDR1 SGDLS, CDR2 YYNGEE. Between the trimmed V and J ends, which lost 4 bases and 4 bases, there was a span of 14 bases. The CDR3 DNA reads as TGTGCCAGCAGCCCGGCTTTGGCCATTAATGAAAAACTGTTTTTT. Translation gives CASSPALAINEKLFF.

In the case of this clone: Mismatch with germline at one junction end may stem from a read error. The chain joins TRBV2 to TRBJ1-5, with D possibly TRBD1 on 6 matching bases. The CDR3 sequence is 16 residues long. The germline V gene encodes CDR1 SNHLY and CDR2 FYNNEI. The CDR3 bases are TGTGCCTGCAGAAAACCCCCCGGGGGCCTAAATCAGCCCCAGCATTTT. This gives the protein CACRKPPGGLNQPQHF.

This chain connects TRBV7-7 to TRBJ2-7; no reliable D call. Trimming left V 4 bases short and J 2 bases short, with 3 bases between. This CDR3 contains 11 residues. CDR1 and CDR2 (germline): SSHAT, FNYEAQ (reference sequence). Here the CDR3 reads CASSYPYEQYF. The CDR3, as DNA: TGTGCCAGCAGCTACCCCTACGAGCAGTACTTC.

The rearrangement links TRBV7-8 to TRBJ1-2, with D hard to call. There are 12 residues in the CDR3. V lost 4 bases and J 1 base, leaving 4 bases between the germline ends. The germline gives CDR1 SGHVS, CDR2 FQNEAQ. The DNA for the CDR3 is TGTGCCAGCAGCTCTATTAACTATGGCTACACCTTC. This codes for CASSSINYGYTF.

The V call is TRBV19, the J call TRBJ2-7, with 8 bases lining up with TRBD1. The CDR3 consists of 15 residues. Trimming removed 2 bases from V and 3 bases from J; junction bases left unmatched: 6. Germline V lookup: CDR1 LNHDA, CDR2 SQIVND (reference sequence). CDR3 nucleotide sequence: TGTGCCAGTAGTATAACGGCAGGGGGCCACTACGAGCAGTACTTC. This encodes CASSITAGGHYEQYF.

This clone came up a few times. The J gene is TRBJ2-1, the V gene TRBV7-2; possibly TRBD1 for D (6 bases). Germline V CDR1 and CDR2: SGHTA, FQGNSA. This CDR3 is built from 13 residues. The germline V and J ends were trimmed by 2 bases and 15 bases, with 17 bases remaining between them. CDR3 bases: TGTGCCAGCAGCTTAAACCCCAGGGGACCAACGTTCTTC. Translated: CASSLNPRGPTFF.

The chain combines TRBV5-5 with TRBJ2-1; 16 positions agree with TRBD2. CDR3 size: 20 residues. V was clipped by 4 bases and J by 7 bases; unmatched bases: 17. The germline CDR1 and CDR2 sequences are SGHKS and YYEKEE (reference sequence). The CDR3 loop reads CASSPLAGTSGGAGLNEQFF. In nucleotides, the CDR3 is TGTGCCAGCAGCCCCCTAGCCGGGACTAGCGGGGGGGCCGGGTTAAATGAGCAGTTCTTC.

CDR3 sequence (DNA): TGTGCCAGCAGCCAATACACGGATCGCTACGAGCAGTACTTC. Translated, it gives CASSQYTDRYEQYF. The rearrangement links TRBV7-2 to TRBJ2-7; D remains ambiguous. CDR3 length: 14 amino acids. The germline V and J ends were trimmed by 5 bases and 3 bases, with 14 bases remaining between them. The germline V gene has CDR1 SGHTA and CDR2 FQGNSA.

This chain uses TRBV9 with TRBJ2-5; 9 positions agree with TRBD1. CDR3 length: 16 residues. Trimming took 3 bases from V and 5 from J; bases not matched to a gene: 11. Germline V gene data show CDR1 as SGDLS and CDR2 as YYNGEE. CDR3 protein: CASSGRGDRASETQYF. Here the CDR3 DNA reads TGTGCCAGCAGCGGTAGAGGGGACAGGGCTTCGGAGACCCAGTACTTC.

The chain joins TRBV28 to TRBJ2-7, with 8 bases identical to TRBD1. The germline gives CDR1 MDHEN, CDR2 SYDVKM. The CDR3 covers 14 residues. V dropped 6 bases and J dropped 4; count of bases not matched to a gene: 8. The chain's CDR3 is CASSPRTGIYEQYF. As DNA, the CDR3 is TGTGCCAGCAGCCCCCGGACAGGGATTTACGAGCAGTACTTC.